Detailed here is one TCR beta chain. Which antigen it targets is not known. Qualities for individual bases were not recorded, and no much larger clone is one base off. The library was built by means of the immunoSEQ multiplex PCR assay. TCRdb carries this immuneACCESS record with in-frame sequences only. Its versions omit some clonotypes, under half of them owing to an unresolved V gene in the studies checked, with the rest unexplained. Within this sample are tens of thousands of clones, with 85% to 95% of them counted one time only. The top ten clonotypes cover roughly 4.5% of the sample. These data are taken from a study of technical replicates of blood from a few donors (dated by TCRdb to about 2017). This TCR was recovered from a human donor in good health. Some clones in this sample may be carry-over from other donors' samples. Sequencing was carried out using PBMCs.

The CDR3 reads as follows: CASRTRDRDTEAFF. Here is the DNA: TGTGCCAGCAGAACTCGCGACAGGGACACTGAAGCTTTCTTT. The V gene is TRBV6-1 and the J gene is TRBJ1-1, with 7 middle bases fitting TRBD1. CDR1 and CDR2 (MNHNS, SASEGT) derive from the germline V gene. From its cysteine to its phenylalanine, the CDR3 spans 14 amino acids. Of all the DNA, just the CDR3 is kept, 42 bases in frame from base 1. Clipping removes 6 bases from V and 3 bases from J, with 7 as the unmatched junction base count.